Each of the 3 T cell receptor beta chains below was sequenced from the same sample in a study of blood T cell repertoires in COVID-19. Sequenced by immunoSEQ multiplex PCR; TCRdb stores in-frame clones only, minus some. This table holds roughly 190,000 clones, around four fifths found once. Sequenced input: PBMCs or T cells enriched from blood (not recorded which). These receptors all stem from a man aged 35 to 55 who had recovered from COVID-19.

The gene calls are TRBV28 and TRBJ2-1; D not resolved. The CDR3 has 16 amino acids. CDR1 and CDR2 from the germline V gene are MDHEN and SYDVKM. V lost 6 bases and J lost 2, with 17 bases in between. CDR3 sequence: CASRPRVLPPYNEQFF. The CDR3, as DNA: TGTGCCAGCAGGCCCCGGGTCCTTCCCCCCTACAATGAGCAGTTCTTC.

This clone was detected only once. The CDR3 sequence: CASSFRLTWPQHF. For the CDR3, the DNA is TGTGCCAGCAGCTTTCGACTGACTTGGCCCCAGCATTTT. The V gene is TRBV7-8, the J gene TRBJ1-5; no clear D gene. Germline CDR1 SGHVS, CDR2 FQNEAQ. The CDR3 is 13 residues long. Trimming pared 3 bases from V and 9 bases from J, leaving 12 bases between.

V usage is TRBV30 and J usage is TRBJ2-1; no firm D call. The germline CDR1 and CDR2 sequences are GTSNPN and SVGIG (reference sequence). V lost 0 bases and J lost 5, with 11 bases in between. The CDR3 consists of 14 residues. Here the CDR3 DNA reads TGTGCCTGGAGTGTGGGCAGTTACAACAATGAGCAGTTCTTC. The encoded protein is CAWSVGSYNNEQFF.